This T cell receptor beta chain is from a study of T cells after posttransplantation cyclophosphamide. The study's findings and limits: Later post-transplant blood repertoires were often dominated by donor CD8+ memory clones. After PTCy, TRB diversity resembled that of CNI/methotrexate controls.

Sequencing was performed with immunoSEQ multiplex PCR; in TCRdb, only in-frame clones are kept and a portion is missing. The sample shows about 12,000 clones, none of them appearing just once. Looked up from germline, CDR1 is SEHNR and CDR2 is FQNEAQ (reference sequence). The CDR3 is 12 residues long. Trimming took 2 bases from V and 5 from J, leaving 7 bases between them. This clone was counted at least ten times. The antigen is undetermined. The sequenced sample was PBMCs. The genes are TRBV7-9 and TRBJ2-7; D gene ambiguous. This TCR was sampled from a woman in her 40s in good health, CMV-negative, and a related stem cell transplant donor. CDR3 amino acids: CASSLQIDEQYF. The CDR3 coding sequence is TGTGCCAGCAGCTTACAGATCGACGAGCAGTACTTC.